These T cell receptor beta chains were read from a single sample in a study of blood T cells in healthy people across ages. In TCRdb, the 5' RACE reads were re-called with MiXCR into one record per CDR3 protein. The table has about 1.8 million distinct CDR3 sequences, around 50% seen once. Sequencing input: blood. These TCRs come from a woman in her forties in good health. Each CDR3 is given with its conserved first and last residue. The D gene is left open where the match is weak. Clone sizes are given selectively: once, few, many, or a class where the clone is expanded.

d_gene	abundance	len	v_gene	j_gene	CDR3aa	CDR3nt
TRBD1	few	14	TRBV28	TRBJ1-1	CASRATGGGTEAFF	TGTGCCAGCAGGGCTACAGGGGGCGGCACTGAAGCTTTCTTT
-	-	15	TRBV10-2	TRBJ2-5	CASRGSGGGRETQYF	TGCGCCAGCCGCGGGTCAGGTGGGGGCAGGGAGACCCAGTACTTC
-	-	16	TRBV6-5	TRBJ2-3	CASSYGLPSGTDTRYF	TGTGCCAGCAGTTACGGACTCCCCAGTGGCACAGATACGCGGTATTTT
TRBD2	few	13	TRBV6-5	TRBJ2-7	CASSYGGVYEQYF	TGTGCCAGCAGTTACGGGGGGGTCTACGAGCAGTACTTC
TRBD1	-	15	TRBV29-1	TRBJ2-7	CSVEDSGTGTYEQYF	TGCAGCGTTGAAGATTCTGGGACAGGTACCTACGAGCAGTACTTC
TRBD2	-	17	TRBV4-2	TRBJ2-7	CASSQDLAGGIYNEQYF	TGTGCCAGCAGCCAAGATCTGGCGGGGGGGATCTACAATGAGCAGTACTTC
-	-	12	TRBV12-3/TRBV12-4	TRBJ1-2	CASSFGVPGYTF	TGTGCCAGCAGTTTTGGGGTCCCTGGCTACACCTTC
TRBD1	-	15	TRBV6-6	TRBJ2-7	CASSYSGAGGVEQYF	TGTGCCAGCAGTTACTCAGGGGCAGGGGGCGTGGAGCAGTACTTC
-	-	14	TRBV20-1	TRBJ2-3	CSAREEASTDTQYF	TGCAGTGCTAGAGAAGAAGCAAGCACAGATACGCAGTATTTT
TRBD1	few	14	TRBV4-3	TRBJ2-2	CASSPQGAIGELFF	TGCGCCAGCAGCCCGCAGGGGGCGATCGGGGAGCTGTTTTTT
-	few	15	TRBV7-2	TRBJ2-1	CASSLGGLNKNEQFF	TGTGCCAGCAGCTTAGGGGGCTTGAACAAGAATGAGCAGTTCTTC
-	-	16	TRBV5-1	TRBJ2-5	CASSLEGTGLQETQYF	TGCGCCAGCAGCTTGGAAGGGACTGGCTTACAAGAGACCCAGTACTTC
-	few	12	TRBV25-1	TRBJ2-1	CASSEYGREQFF	TGTGCCAGCAGTGAATATGGTCGAGAGCAGTTCTTC
TRBD2	few	17	TRBV20-1	TRBJ2-1	CSARDGRSGGLFNEQFF	TGCAGTGCTAGAGATGGGAGGAGCGGGGGCCTATTCAATGAGCAGTTCTTC
-	-	16	TRBV7-9	TRBJ2-6	CASSLVAGRGANVLTF	TGTGCCAGCAGCTTAGTGGCGGGTCGTGGGGCCAACGTCCTGACTTTC
-	-	13	TRBV24-1	TRBJ1-5	CATSDPAPQPQHF	TGTGCCACCAGTGACCCGGCGCCGCAGCCCCAGCATTTT
-	-	13	TRBV7-9	TRBJ2-1	CASSPGGIADQFF	TGTGCCAGCAGCCCTGGGGGGATCGCCGACCAGTTCTTC
-	-	15	TRBV7-2	TRBJ1-2	CASSLSLSVNYGYTF	TGTGCCAGCAGCTTAAGTCTCTCAGTTAACTATGGCTACACCTTC
-	many	16	TRBV6-5	TRBJ2-5	CASSYGLPFTWETQYF	TGTGCCAGCAGTTACGGGCTGCCCTTTACATGGGAGACCCAGTACTTC
-	-	14	TRBV7-2	TRBJ1-6	CASSPRRANSPLHF	TGTGCCAGCAGCCCCCGACGGGCCAATTCACCCCTCCACTTT
-	-	15	TRBV7-9	TRBJ1-2	CASSLTGREYYGYTF	TGTGCCAGCAGCTTAACAGGGAGGGAATACTATGGCTACACCTTC
-	-	15	TRBV19	TRBJ2-3	CASSIVGHAGDTQYF	TGTGCCAGTAGTATAGTCGGACATGCAGGAGATACGCAGTATTTT
-	-	15	TRBV27	TRBJ1-5	CASSRGVGGNQPQHF	TGTGCCAGCAGTCGCGGCGTAGGGGGCAATCAGCCCCAGCATTTT
TRBD1	-	14	TRBV2	TRBJ1-2	CASRIDGTAYGYTF	TGTGCCAGCCGGATAGACGGGACAGCCTATGGCTACACCTTC
-	few	15	TRBV7-9	TRBJ2-5	CASSLVGQTRETQYF	TGTGCCAGCAGCTTAGTCGGACAAACCAGGGAGACCCAGTACTTC
-	-	13	TRBV9	TRBJ2-7	CASSVDPTEEQYF	TGTGCCAGCAGCGTAGATCCGACAGAAGAGCAGTACTTC
-	-	15	TRBV27	TRBJ1-2	CASSPLGGVPYGYTF	TGTGCCAGCAGTCCCCTGGGGGGAGTTCCCTATGGCTACACCTTC
-	-	15	TRBV18	TRBJ1-5	CASSPGRISNQPQHF	TGTGCCAGCTCACCGGGACGGATCTCCAATCAGCCCCAGCATTTT
TRBD1	few	14	TRBV4-3	TRBJ1-2	CASSQGQGTNGYTF	TGCGCCAGCAGCCAGGGACAGGGGACGAATGGCTACACCTTC
-	-	15	TRBV7-2	TRBJ2-3	CASSFSSPLGETQYF	TGTGCCAGCAGCTTTTCCAGCCCGTTGGGGGAGACGCAGTATTTT
-	-	16	TRBV18	TRBJ1-4	CASSPTGPTPGGRLFF	TGTGCCAGCTCACCAACGGGCCCAACCCCGGGTGGAAGACTGTTTTTT
-	-	14	TRBV4-2	TRBJ2-3	CASSQGRDSSAQYF	TGTGCCAGCAGCCAAGGGCGGGACTCTTCGGCGCAGTATTTT
-	-	14	TRBV5-1	TRBJ2-5	CASSGNRGGETQYF	TGCGCCAGCAGCGGTAACAGGGGAGGGGAGACCCAGTACTTC
-	few	13	TRBV2	TRBJ1-4	CASSEGVAEKLFF	TGTGCCAGCAGTGAAGGAGTTGCAGAAAAACTGTTTTTT
TRBD1	few	15	TRBV28	TRBJ2-7	CASRPPGQGMSEQYF	TGTGCCAGCAGACCTCCGGGACAGGGGATGTCGGAGCAGTACTTC
-	-	15	TRBV20-1	TRBJ2-7	CSAREEPGTLYEQYF	TGCAGTGCTAGAGAGGAGCCCGGGACACTCTACGAGCAGTACTTC
TRBD1	-	16	TRBV7-2	TRBJ2-1	CASSLGRNRGLGEQFF	TGTGCCAGCAGCTTAGGGCGGAACAGGGGGCTGGGTGAGCAGTTCTTC
-	-	14	TRBV12-3/TRBV12-4	TRBJ1-5	CASRTRQSNQPQHF	TGTGCCAGCAGAACCCGACAGAGCAATCAGCCCCAGCATTTT
TRBD2	-	15	TRBV20-1	TRBJ2-3	CSASPLAGLTDTQYF	TGCAGTGCTAGTCCGCTAGCGGGGCTGACAGATACGCAGTATTTT
TRBD1	-	16	TRBV24-1	TRBJ2-5	CATSDPAGTVAETQYF	TGTGCCACCAGTGATCCTGCCGGGACAGTTGCAGAGACCCAGTACTTC
TRBD1	few	17	TRBV6-2/TRBV6-3	TRBJ2-5	CASVLRRTGVQQETQYF	TGTGCCAGCGTACTAAGGAGGACAGGGGTACAACAAGAGACCCAGTACTTC
-	-	13	TRBV2	TRBJ2-1	CASRNSGYNEQFF	TGTGCCAGCAGGAATAGCGGCTACAATGAGCAGTTCTTC
-	few	13	TRBV9	TRBJ2-1	CASSVGGGDEQFF	TGTGCCAGCAGCGTAGGGGGCGGCGATGAGCAGTTCTTC
-	-	14	TRBV5-1	TRBJ1-4	CASSTDNGSEELFF	TGCGCCAGCAGCACGGATAACGGAAGTGAAGAACTGTTTTTT
TRBD1	-	14	TRBV12-3/TRBV12-4	TRBJ2-2	CASSVDRDPGELFF	TGTGCCAGCAGCGTTGACAGGGATCCGGGGGAGCTGTTTTTT
TRBD1	-	14	TRBV28	TRBJ1-2	CASSTAGTGYGYTF	TGTGCCAGCAGTACGGCCGGGACAGGCTATGGCTACACCTTC
-	-	17	TRBV20-1	TRBJ1-5	CSASRPGGQNSNQPQHF	TGCAGTGCTAGTAGACCCGGCGGACAAAATAGCAATCAGCCCCAGCATTTT
-	few	11	TRBV20-1	TRBJ2-7	CSAGMGYEQYF	TGCAGTGCTGGCATGGGTTACGAGCAGTACTTC
TRBD2	few	16	TRBV10-3	TRBJ2-1	CAISESIAGGPNEQFF	TGTGCCATCAGTGAGTCGATAGCGGGGGGGCCAAATGAGCAGTTCTTC
-	-	17	TRBV29-1	TRBJ2-1	CSVEGFDSPSSYNEQFF	TGCAGCGTTGAAGGTTTTGACAGCCCGAGCTCCTACAATGAGCAGTTCTTC
-	once	13	TRBV6-6	TRBJ2-7	CASSSYRVDEQYF	TGTGCCAGCAGTTCATACAGGGTTGACGAGCAGTACTTC
TRBD2	few	19	TRBV20-1	TRBJ2-3	CSARALSVGLAGTADTQYF	TGCAGTGCTAGAGCCCTCTCCGTTGGACTAGCGGGGACTGCAGATACGCAGTATTTT
TRBD1	-	13	TRBV20-1	TRBJ2-7	CSAIRQGADEQYF	TGCAGTGCTATCCGACAGGGGGCCGACGAGCAGTACTTC
TRBD1	-	20	TRBV7-9	TRBJ2-4	CASSFPGFFTGTGAKNIQYF	TGTGCCAGCAGCTTCCCCGGGTTTTTTACCGGGACAGGGGCCAAAAACATTCAGTACTTC